The sequence of this T cell receptor beta chain was determined in a study of T cells in Graves' hyperthyroidism and ophthalmopathy. Study-wide context: Initial diagnosis, before any treatment, was when peripheral blood was collected. Study conclusions and caveats: Most expanded thyroid clonotypes above 0.001 recurred in blood.

Stable Graves' hyperthyroidism meant no ophthalmopathy progression within 18 months. The PBMCs had their origin in around 9.1 ml of fresh peripheral blood. Template material for amplifying TCR beta CDR3 regions consisted of RNA transcripts. Using the HTBI primer set, a first-round RT-PCR was run on the TCR CDR3. A single record per CDR3 protein comes from TCRdb applying MiXCR to the multiplex PCR reads. The repertoire holds around 100,000 distinct CDR3 sequences, 45% to 50% seen once, with roughly 24% in the top ten. The CDR3 sequence is 14 residues long. Germline assignment: CDR1 SGDLS and CDR2 YYNGEE. The J segment lost 4 bases and the V segment lost 3 bases, leaving 5 bases of the junction unmatched. The table lists this clonotype with a count of one. Its specificity is unknown.

This clonotype was obtained from a man aged 40-49 years with Graves' hyperthyroidism. The rearrangement joins TRBV9 to TRBJ2-7; 9 bases match TRBD1. Sequencing was done on a sample of blood. The CDR3 loop reads CASSAGQGRYEQYF. CDR3 coding DNA: TGTGCCAGCAGCGCTGGACAGGGGCGGTACGAGCAGTACTTC. Filled out from reference TRBV9 and TRBJ2-7, the complete variable domain reads DSGVTQTPKHLITATGQRVTLRCSPRSGDLSVYWYQQSLDQGLQFLIQYYNGEERAKGNILERFSAQQFPDLHSELNLSSLELGDSALYFCASSAGQGRYEQYFGPGTRLTVT.